This entry is about one T cell receptor (beta chain). What it binds is not known. The data are from a study of radiotherapy plus CTLA-4 blockade in lung cancer. Overall study: Objective responses were recorded in 15% to 20% of patients, with disease control recorded in 25% to 35%.

Using immunoSEQ multiplex PCR, the repertoire was profiled, and TCRdb retains in-frame clones only, with some absent. The table includes around 130,000 clones, about nine tenths detected once. There are 13 residues in the CDR3. The V gene's germline CDR1 is SGDLS and CDR2 YYNGEE. The germline V and J ends were trimmed by 4 bases and 6 bases, with 13 bases remaining between them. People whose metastatic non-small-cell lung cancer was chemo-refractory got focal radiation along with CTLA-4 blockade by ipilimumab. Findings and caveats of the study: Alongside interferon-beta, early blood T cell clone dynamics were reportedly the best predictor of response.

V gene TRBV9 combines with J gene TRBJ1-2; D call uncertain. The sequencing used peripheral blood, collected from a patient treated with radiotherapy plus ipilimumab. This sequence originates from a human donor with non-small cell lung cancer that progressed on radiotherapy plus ipilimumab. The CDR3 DNA reads TGTGCCAGCAGCCTCAGTGGGCTGGATGGCTACACCTTC. Translated: CASSLSGLDGYTF.